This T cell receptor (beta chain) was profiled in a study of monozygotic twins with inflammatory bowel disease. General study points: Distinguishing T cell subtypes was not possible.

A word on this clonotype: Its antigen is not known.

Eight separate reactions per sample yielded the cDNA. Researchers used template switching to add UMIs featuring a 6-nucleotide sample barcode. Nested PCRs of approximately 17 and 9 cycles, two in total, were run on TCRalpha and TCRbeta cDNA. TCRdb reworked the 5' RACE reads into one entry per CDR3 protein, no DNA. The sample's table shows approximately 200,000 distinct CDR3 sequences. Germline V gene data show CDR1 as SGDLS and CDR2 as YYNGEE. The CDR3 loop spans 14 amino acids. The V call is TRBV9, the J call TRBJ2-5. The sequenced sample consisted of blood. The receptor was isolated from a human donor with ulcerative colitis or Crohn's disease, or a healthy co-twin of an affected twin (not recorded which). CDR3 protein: CASSVEGSAETQYF.